A selection of T cell receptor beta chains follows, all from one sample in a study of tumor and adjacent non-tumor tissue in lung cancer. TCRdb analysed the multiplex PCR reads with MiXCR anew, one entry per CDR3 protein. This table has roughly 200,000 distinct CDR3 sequences, approximately 74% appearing once. The sequenced sample consisted of lung tumor tissue. The receptors come from a man in his fifties or sixties with non-small cell lung cancer. CDR3s include the opening cysteine and the closing phenylalanine or tryptophan. The order of the fields is CDR3 protein, CDR3 DNA, V gene, D gene, clone size, J gene. The D gene is left open where the match is weak. For some rows the clone size is stated as once, few or many, or as a class when expanded; others skip it.

cdr3_aa: CVSSFQQAGHTF
cdr3_nt: TGTGTCAGCAGCTTTCAACAAGCTGGCCACACCTTC
v_call: TRBV5-4
d_call: -
clone_size: -
j_call: TRBJ1-2

cdr3_aa: CASSPGAGDEKLFF
cdr3_nt: TGTGCCAGCTCACCGGGGGCAGGAGATGAAAAACTGTTTTTT
v_call: TRBV18
d_call: -
clone_size: -
j_call: TRBJ1-4

cdr3_aa: CASSPRQGVTGVRFF
cdr3_nt: TGTGCCAGCAGCCCAAGACAGGGGGTCACCGGGGTGCGGTTTTTT
v_call: TRBV11-3
d_call: TRBD1
clone_size: -
j_call: TRBJ2-2

cdr3_aa: CASSHAQFYYEQYF
cdr3_nt: TGTGCCAGCAGCCACGCGCAATTCTACTACGAGCAGTACTTC
v_call: TRBV14
d_call: -
clone_size: -
j_call: TRBJ2-7

cdr3_aa: CASSRTSGGPQETQYF
cdr3_nt: TGTGCCAGCAGCCGGACTAGCGGGGGACCCCAAGAGACCCAGTACTTC
v_call: TRBV12-3/TRBV12-4
d_call: TRBD2
clone_size: medium-sized
j_call: TRBJ2-5

cdr3_aa: CASIFSVKGNQPQHF
cdr3_nt: TGTGCCAGCATTTTTTCAGTGAAAGGCAATCAGCCCCAGCATTTT
v_call: TRBV28
d_call: -
clone_size: once
j_call: TRBJ1-5

cdr3_aa: CAGRTDPTNEKLFF
cdr3_nt: TGCGCCGGCCGGACAGACCCAACTAATGAAAAACTGTTTTTT
v_call: TRBV5-1
d_call: -
clone_size: -
j_call: TRBJ1-4

cdr3_aa: CSDPLGLNSYEQYF
cdr3_nt: TGTAGTGATCCTTTGGGTCTCAACTCCTACGAGCAGTACTTC
v_call: TRBV20-1
d_call: -
clone_size: -
j_call: TRBJ2-7

cdr3_aa: CASNLGQTQPQHF
cdr3_nt: TGTGCCAGTAACCTAGGACAGACTCAGCCCCAGCATTTT
v_call: TRBV12-3/TRBV12-4
d_call: -
clone_size: -
j_call: TRBJ1-5

cdr3_aa: CTSSLDRQSEAFF
cdr3_nt: TGTACCAGCAGCCTCGACCGACAGTCTGAAGCTTTCTTT
v_call: TRBV11-2
d_call: -
clone_size: -
j_call: TRBJ1-1

cdr3_aa: CASSYPVLAGEQRSYEQYF
cdr3_nt: TGTGCCAGCAGTTACCCGGTACTAGCGGGAGAGCAACGGTCCTACGAGCAGTACTTC
v_call: TRBV6-2/TRBV6-3
d_call: TRBD2
clone_size: -
j_call: TRBJ2-7

cdr3_aa: CASSLDPLEVGGRTDTQYF
cdr3_nt: TGTGCCAGCAGCTTAGATCCCCTAGAAGTCGGGGGCCGCACAGATACGCAGTATTTT
v_call: TRBV11-3
d_call: -
clone_size: medium-sized
j_call: TRBJ2-3

cdr3_aa: CASSQVRGSGTEAFF
cdr3_nt: TGTGCCAGCAGCCAAGTACGGGGCTCTGGGACTGAAGCCTTCTTT
v_call: TRBV14
d_call: -
clone_size: -
j_call: TRBJ1-1

cdr3_aa: CGVVPSHGTNEQYF
cdr3_nt: TGCGGCGTTGTACCCTCGCACGGGACGAACGAGCAGTACTTC
v_call: TRBV29-1
d_call: -
clone_size: -
j_call: TRBJ2-7

cdr3_aa: CASSPRGLVLDEHFF
cdr3_nt: TGTGCAAGCAGCCCCCGGGGACTAGTTTTGGATGAGCATTTCTTC
v_call: TRBV11-2
d_call: TRBD2
clone_size: -
j_call: TRBJ2-1

cdr3_aa: CANSLREDGEKLFF
cdr3_nt: TGTGCCAACAGTTTACGCGAGGACGGTGAAAAACTGTTTTTT
v_call: TRBV11-3
d_call: -
clone_size: -
j_call: TRBJ1-4

cdr3_aa: CASILEGSGANVLTF
cdr3_nt: TGTGCCAGCATCTTAGAGGGATCTGGGGCCAACGTCCTGACTTTC
v_call: TRBV11-1
d_call: -
clone_size: -
j_call: TRBJ2-6

cdr3_aa: CMERGNEQYF
cdr3_nt: TGCATGGAGAGAGGGAACGAGCAGTACTTC
v_call: TRBV20-1
d_call: -
clone_size: -
j_call: TRBJ2-7

cdr3_aa: CASSVEGVDGELFF
cdr3_nt: TGTGCCAGTTCGGTAGAGGGAGTCGACGGGGAGCTGTTTTTT
v_call: TRBV5-4
d_call: -
clone_size: -
j_call: TRBJ2-2

cdr3_aa: CASLPKRNQPQHF
cdr3_nt: TGTGCCAGCCTCCCAAAACGCAATCAGCCCCAGCATTTT
v_call: TRBV28
d_call: -
clone_size: -
j_call: TRBJ1-5

cdr3_aa: CASSGGRGRTGELFF
cdr3_nt: TGTGCCAGCAGTGGAGGCAGGGGGCGAACCGGGGAGCTGTTTTTT
v_call: TRBV6-1
d_call: TRBD1
clone_size: -
j_call: TRBJ2-2

cdr3_aa: CANIPRGQRNTEAFF
cdr3_nt: TGTGCCAACATCCCACGGGGACAGAGGAACACTGAAGCTTTCTTT
v_call: TRBV5-5
d_call: TRBD1
clone_size: -
j_call: TRBJ1-1

cdr3_aa: CSARVRATVTYGYTF
cdr3_nt: TGCAGTGCTAGAGTTCGGGCGACGGTTACCTATGGCTACACCTTC
v_call: TRBV20-1
d_call: -
clone_size: -
j_call: TRBJ1-2

cdr3_aa: CASSNDRGGTEAFF
cdr3_nt: TGCGCCAGCAGTAATGACAGGGGCGGAACTGAAGCTTTCTTT
v_call: TRBV4-1
d_call: TRBD1
clone_size: -
j_call: TRBJ1-1

cdr3_aa: CSAEGGSGLGAFF
cdr3_nt: TGCAGTGCGGAGGGGGGATCGGGCCTGGGGGCTTTCTTT
v_call: TRBV20-1
d_call: -
clone_size: -
j_call: TRBJ1-1

cdr3_aa: CTSSQDPGAYHNEQFF
cdr3_nt: TGCACCAGCAGCCAAGATCCCGGGGCATACCACAATGAGCAGTTCTTC
v_call: TRBV4-1
d_call: -
clone_size: -
j_call: TRBJ2-1

cdr3_aa: CASSQLMVGNEPFF
cdr3_nt: TGTGCCAGCAGCCAATTGATGGTGGGGAATGAGCCGTTCTTC
v_call: TRBV6-6
d_call: -
clone_size: -
j_call: TRBJ2-1

cdr3_aa: CASGDPRTSGSDTQYF
cdr3_nt: TGTGCCAGCGGCGACCCCAGGACTAGCGGAAGTGATACGCAGTATTTT
v_call: TRBV11-2
d_call: TRBD2
clone_size: once
j_call: TRBJ2-3

cdr3_aa: CSARRRKAGVGYGYTF
cdr3_nt: TGCAGTGCTCGGAGGCGGAAGGCGGGGGTAGGCTATGGCTACACCTTC
v_call: TRBV20-1
d_call: -
clone_size: -
j_call: TRBJ1-2